This T cell receptor beta chain stems from a study of blood T cell repertoires in COVID-19. The data were produced by immunoSEQ multiplex PCR, yet TCRdb's version contains in-frame clones alone and is incomplete. Altogether approximately 230,000 clones are present, roughly 79% being singletons, with the ten largest covering about 15%. The TCR originated in a man aged 35-49 years who had recovered from COVID-19. Sample: PBMCs or T cells enriched from blood (not recorded which).

The CDR3 DNA reads TGTGCCAGCAGTTTAGGGGGGGTGAACACCGGGGAGCTGTTTTTT. Amino acid sequence: CASSLGGVNTGELFF. The chain carries TRBV28 and TRBJ2-2, with TRBD2 matching 7 bases. The junction had 1 base not matched to a gene; V was cut back by 2 bases and J by 1 base. Germline V CDR1 and CDR2: MDHEN, SYDVKM. The CDR3 totals 15 residues.